This T cell receptor beta chain is from a study of blood T cell repertoires in COVID-19. Original processing notes: Estimates of nucleated cell counts were drawn from the amplification of reference gene primers. Libraries were prepared by immunoSEQ multiplex PCR; TCRdb keeps only in-frame clonotypes and omits some of them. V and J calls plus clone size are reproduced from that table; the DNA served to infer D and trimming. Of roughly 68,000 clones in the sample, roughly 90% were seen once. CDR1 is SQVTM, CDR2 ANQGSEA, per germline. Trimming removed 5 bases at V and 1 base at J, with 5 bases between. This CDR3 spans 11 amino acids.

Sequencing was performed on peripheral blood. This sequence originates from a man aged 45-60 years with acute or convalescent COVID-19. The chain links TRBV29-1 to TRBJ1-1; D ambiguous. DNA for the CDR3: TGCAGCGTTATTCAGAACACTGAAGCTTTCTTT. Residues: CSVIQNTEAFF.